The rows below give T cell receptor beta chains drawn from one sample of a study of shared clonotypes between healthy human individuals. TCRdb's copy holds only in-frame clones and misses some; the assay was immunoSEQ multiplex PCR. The sample yields under 80,000 clones, 50% to 70% seen once. Input material: memory CD8+ T cells sorted from blood. The receptors derive from a man between 25 and 39 years old in good health. Each CDR3 is given with its conserved first and last residue. A D gene is named only where the DNA matches it firmly. Size is stated for part of the rows, as once, few or many counts, or as a class when the clone is expanded.

v_gene: TRBV19
d_gene: -
j_gene: TRBJ1-2
abundance: -
CDR3aa: CASSIGSALYGYTF
CDR3nt: TGTGCCAGTAGTATCGGCTCAGCACTCTATGGCTACACCTTC

v_gene: TRBV11-2
d_gene: TRBD1
j_gene: TRBJ1-3
abundance: -
CDR3aa: CASSSIDRAGENTIYF
CDR3nt: TGTGCCAGCAGTTCCATTGACAGGGCCGGGGAGAACACCATATATTTT

v_gene: TRBV10-3
d_gene: TRBD1
j_gene: TRBJ2-6
abundance: -
CDR3aa: CASHSGTGEVGANVLTF
CDR3nt: TGTGCCTCACACTCCGGGACAGGGGAGGTCGGGGCCAACGTCCTGACTTTC

v_gene: TRBV7-2
d_gene: TRBD1
j_gene: TRBJ2-7
abundance: -
CDR3aa: CASSLNSGTGGINEQYF
CDR3nt: TGTGCCAGCAGCTTAAATTCCGGGACAGGGGGTATCAACGAGCAGTACTTC

v_gene: TRBV19
d_gene: TRBD1
j_gene: TRBJ2-4
abundance: -
CDR3aa: CASSSGTGFVF
CDR3nt: TGTGCCAGTAGTTCCGGGACAGGGTTTGTCTTC

v_gene: TRBV7-9
d_gene: -
j_gene: TRBJ2-7
abundance: -
CDR3aa: CASRDGQLDEQYF
CDR3nt: TGTGCCAGCAGAGATGGACAGTTGGACGAGCAGTACTTC

v_gene: TRBV2
d_gene: -
j_gene: TRBJ1-5
abundance: few
CDR3aa: CASSDWVDQPQHF
CDR3nt: TGTGCCAGCAGTGACTGGGTAGATCAGCCCCAGCATTTT

v_gene: TRBV19
d_gene: TRBD1
j_gene: TRBJ2-3
abundance: -
CDR3aa: CASSPGDRGHRDTQYF
CDR3nt: TGTGCCAGTAGTCCCGGAGACAGGGGGCATCGGGATACGCAGTATTTT

v_gene: TRBV11-2
d_gene: -
j_gene: TRBJ2-5
abundance: few
CDR3aa: CASSWGGLGAETQYF
CDR3nt: TGTGCCAGCAGCTGGGGTGGTCTAGGGGCAGAGACCCAGTACTTC

v_gene: TRBV6-4
d_gene: -
j_gene: TRBJ2-3
abundance: -
CDR3aa: CASSDRPGTDTQYF
CDR3nt: TGTGCCAGCAGTGACAGACCCGGCACAGATACGCAGTATTTT

v_gene: TRBV28
d_gene: -
j_gene: TRBJ2-7
abundance: few
CDR3aa: CASRQGGYEQYF
CDR3nt: TGTGCCAGCAGACAGGGAGGTTACGAGCAGTACTTC

v_gene: TRBV30
d_gene: -
j_gene: TRBJ2-5
abundance: many
CDR3aa: CAWSLGPSETQYF
CDR3nt: TGTGCCTGGAGTTTAGGGCCGTCGGAGACCCAGTACTTC

v_gene: TRBV27
d_gene: -
j_gene: TRBJ2-2
abundance: few
CDR3aa: CASSQGSTGELFF
CDR3nt: TGTGCCAGCAGTCAAGGCTCCACCGGGGAGCTGTTTTTT

v_gene: TRBV6-5
d_gene: -
j_gene: TRBJ2-3
abundance: once
CDR3aa: CASSRFDGDTQYF
CDR3nt: TGTGCCAGCAGTCGATTCGACGGAGATACGCAGTATTTT

v_gene: TRBV5-1
d_gene: -
j_gene: TRBJ2-5
abundance: -
CDR3aa: CASSPGQPALGAQYF
CDR3nt: TGCGCCAGCAGCCCAGGACAGCCCGCCTTGGGGGCCCAGTACTTC

v_gene: TRBV27
d_gene: -
j_gene: TRBJ2-2
abundance: -
CDR3aa: CASSDPGGTGELFF
CDR3nt: TGTGCCAGCAGTGACCCGGGCGGCACCGGGGAGCTGTTTTTT

v_gene: TRBV6-1
d_gene: TRBD2
j_gene: TRBJ2-1
abundance: many
CDR3aa: CASSGGTSGYNEQFF
CDR3nt: TGTGCCAGCAGTGGAGGGACTAGCGGGTACAATGAGCAGTTCTTC

v_gene: TRBV5-1
d_gene: TRBD2
j_gene: TRBJ2-5
abundance: -
CDR3aa: CASSPGLAGNTQETQYF
CDR3nt: TGCGCCAGTAGCCCGGGGCTAGCGGGCAATACCCAAGAGACCCAGTACTTC

v_gene: TRBV18
d_gene: -
j_gene: TRBJ2-5
abundance: -
CDR3aa: CASSPPLQETPEETQYF
CDR3nt: TGTGCCAGCTCACCACCGTTGCAGGAAACCCCCGAAGAGACCCAGTACTTC

v_gene: TRBV9
d_gene: TRBD1
j_gene: TRBJ1-5
abundance: -
CDR3aa: CASSVVSGTEKNQPQHF
CDR3nt: TGTGCCAGCAGCGTAGTTTCGGGGACAGAAAAAAATCAGCCCCAGCATTTT

v_gene: TRBV27
d_gene: TRBD1
j_gene: TRBJ1-1
abundance: -
CDR3aa: CASSRGALNTEAFF
CDR3nt: TGTGCCAGCAGCAGGGGGGCCCTGAACACTGAAGCTTTCTTT

v_gene: TRBV15
d_gene: -
j_gene: TRBJ1-5
abundance: -
CDR3aa: CATSSSVGSNQPQHF
CDR3nt: TGTGCCACCAGCTCCTCGGTTGGGAGCAATCAGCCCCAGCATTTT

v_gene: TRBV5-4
d_gene: -
j_gene: TRBJ2-2
abundance: -
CDR3aa: CASSSDRMKNTGELFF
CDR3nt: TGTGCCAGCAGCTCAGACCGGATGAAGAACACCGGGGAGCTGTTTTTT

v_gene: TRBV7-8
d_gene: -
j_gene: TRBJ2-1
abundance: -
CDR3aa: CASRRKTGMGSYNEQFF
CDR3nt: TGTGCCAGCAGAAGAAAGACGGGGATGGGCTCCTACAATGAGCAGTTCTTC

v_gene: TRBV7-9
d_gene: -
j_gene: TRBJ1-1
abundance: few
CDR3aa: CASSLVQGFLNAEAFF
CDR3nt: TGTGCCAGCAGCTTAGTGCAGGGGTTCCTTAACGCTGAAGCTTTCTTT

v_gene: TRBV28
d_gene: -
j_gene: TRBJ2-7
abundance: -
CDR3aa: CASSLNLRDVSSYEQYF
CDR3nt: TGTGCCAGCAGTCTCAACCTCCGTGACGTGAGCTCCTACGAGCAGTACTTC

v_gene: TRBV27
d_gene: -
j_gene: TRBJ2-7
abundance: -
CDR3aa: CASSLSSGLYEQYF
CDR3nt: TGTGCCAGCAGTTTATCGAGCGGGCTCTACGAGCAGTACTTC

v_gene: TRBV11-2
d_gene: -
j_gene: TRBJ1-4
abundance: few
CDR3aa: CASSPGFQLFF
CDR3nt: TGTGCCAGCAGCCCAGGGTTTCAACTGTTTTTT

v_gene: TRBV5-1
d_gene: -
j_gene: TRBJ2-7
abundance: -
CDR3aa: CASRGGQTYEQYF
CDR3nt: TGCGCCAGCAGAGGCGGACAGACCTACGAGCAGTACTTC